A single sample is the source of the 29 T cell receptor beta chains below, sequenced in a study of blood T cell repertoires in COVID-19. Sequencing used immunoSEQ multiplex PCR; TCRdb keeps in-frame clones, though not all of them. Of 150,000 to 200,000 clones listed, about 85% are singletons. The sequenced material came from peripheral blood. These receptors were taken from a human donor with acute or convalescent COVID-19. The donor label of this sample is uncertain.

The chain carries TRBV6-5 and TRBJ1-6, with 7 bases aligning to TRBD1. The CDR3 totals 16 residues. Germline values: CDR1 MNHEY, CDR2 SVGAGI. The V segment lost 1 base and the J segment 10 bases; nucleotides outside the gene matches: 10. CDR3 amino acids: CASSYFSTGRGSPLHF. The DNA of the CDR3 is TGTGCCAGCAGTTACTTTTCGACAGGGCGAGGATCACCCCTCCACTTT.

Here the CDR3 reads CATSRDRGNTEAFF. The CDR3 nucleotides read TGTGCCACCAGCAGAGACAGGGGGAACACTGAAGCTTTCTTT. V is TRBV15 and J is TRBJ1-1; D may be TRBD1 (6 bases). Germline V CDR1 and CDR2: LNHNV, YYDKDF (reference sequence). Trimming shortened V by 0 bases and J by 1 base, and 6 bases separated the two germline ends. The CDR3 length is 14 residues.

The chain couples TRBV11-1 to TRBJ2-5, with TRBD2 as a possible D gene (6 bases). Trimming cost V 5 bases and J 5 bases, with 12 bases left between them. This CDR3 has 13 residues. Germline V lookup: CDR1 SGHAT, CDR2 FQDESV (reference sequence). This CDR3 is CASSAGMRETQYF. In DNA, the CDR3 is TGTGCCAGCAGCGCGGGGATGAGGGAGACCCAGTACTTC.

V and J are TRBV20-1 and TRBJ2-1; 9 positions agree with TRBD1. The V segment lost 3 bases and the J segment 9 bases; nucleotides outside the gene matches: 3. CDR1 is DFQATT, CDR2 SNEGSKA, per germline (reference sequence). This CDR3 region has 12 residues. CDR3: CSASRQGVEQFF. DNA for the CDR3: TGCAGTGCTAGTCGACAGGGGGTTGAGCAGTTCTTC.

This chain uses TRBV5-1 with TRBJ1-2, with D possibly matching TRBD1 (6 bases). Germline V lookup: CDR1 SGHRS, CDR2 YFSETQ. The CDR3 is 14 amino acids. V shed 0 bases and J shed 3 bases, with 9 bases lying between them. In DNA, the CDR3 is TGCGCCAGCAGCTTGGATGGGGGCGACTATGGCTACACCTTC. Residues: CASSLDGGDYGYTF.

This clone occurred once. The chain combines TRBV5-1 with TRBJ2-4; D is undetermined. The CDR3 has 15 amino acids. V shed 0 bases and J shed 0 bases, with 7 bases lying between them. Per germline, CDR1 SGHRS and CDR2 YFSETQ. CDR3 sequence: CASSLGQLAKNIQYF. CDR3 bases: TGCGCCAGCAGCTTGGGACAACTAGCCAAAAACATTCAGTACTTC.

V is TRBV7-3 and J is TRBJ2-6; D unresolved. From germline, CDR1 is SGHTA and CDR2 FQGTGA. The CDR3 is 16 residues long. The V end was cut by 4 bases, the J end by 1 base, with 11 bases between. The CDR3 nucleotides read TGTGCCAGCAGCTCGCTGACTGGGTCTGGGGCCAACGTCCTGACTTTC. Amino acid sequence: CASSSLTGSGANVLTF.

This rearrangement joins TRBV18 to TRBJ1-1; D unclear. The CDR3 has 13 residues. Trimming shortened V by 5 bases and J by 1 base, and 8 bases separated the two germline ends. The germline V gene has CDR1 KGHSH and CDR2 LQKENI. CDR3 in DNA: TGTGCCAGCTCAGTGGGGAGGAACACTGAAGCTTTCTTT. Translation gives CASSVGRNTEAFF.

Remarks on this clone: Other DNA sequences in the same sample also yield this CDR3. The chain carries TRBV5-4 and TRBJ2-3; 10 positions agree with TRBD1. Germline values: CDR1 SGHNT, CDR2 YYREEE (reference sequence). The junction had 1 base not matched to a gene; V was cut back by 3 bases and J by 3 bases. The CDR3 totals 14 residues. CDR3 loop: CASSSGQGTDTQYF. As DNA, the CDR3 is TGTGCCAGCAGCTCGGGACAGGGGACAGATACGCAGTATTTT.

This chain uses TRBV24-1 with TRBJ2-1, with 9 nucleotides matching TRBD2. Germline trimming cut 9 bases from V and 7 bases from J; bases unmatched to any gene: 9. CDR1 KGHDR and CDR2 SFDVKD come from the germline V gene. The CDR3 is made up of 14 amino acids. As DNA, the CDR3 is TGTGCCACCGTGGATGCGGGGGGGCCAAATGAGCAGTTCTTC. Amino acid sequence: CATVDAGGPNEQFF.

CDR3 sequence (DNA): TGTGCCAGCAGTCAACAGGCGATCTATGGCTACACCTTC. Translated, it gives CASSQQAIYGYTF. This chain joins TRBV12-3 or TRBV12-4 and TRBJ1-2; possible D gene TRBD1, 5 bases. This CDR3 has 13 amino acids. V dropped 5 bases and J dropped 4 bases, with 11 bases sitting between them.

This clone showed up just a few times. The chain joins TRBV27 to TRBJ1-5; D gene ambiguous. Trimming shortened V by 2 bases and J by 7 bases, and 12 bases separated the two germline ends. Germline V CDR1 and CDR2: MNHEY, SMNVEV (reference sequence). This CDR3 has 14 amino acids. CDR3 residues: CASSLVQTVQPQHF. In DNA form, the CDR3 reads TGTGCCAGCAGTTTAGTACAGACCGTACAGCCCCAGCATTTT.

This clone is a singleton in its sample. The chain employs TRBV28 and TRBJ1-4, with D perhaps TRBD1 (5 bases). The CDR3 has 15 residues. CDR1 is MDHEN, CDR2 SYDVKM, per germline. The V end was cut by 5 bases, the J end by 7 bases, with 17 bases between. CDR3 DNA: TGTGCCAGCAGTCTCGGACCCGGGAGGGGTGAAAAACTGTTTTTT. Amino acids: CASSLGPGRGEKLFF.

The genes are TRBV12-3 or TRBV12-4 and TRBJ2-7; no reliable D call. The CDR3 extends over 11 amino acids. The V gene lost 11 bases and the J gene lost 3 bases, with 11 bases spanning the gap. CDR3 loop: CACGSLYEQYF. CDR3 in DNA: TGTGCCTGCGGCAGCCTCTACGAGCAGTACTTC.

The CDR3 region is CASSGALGTSGPRELFF. In DNA, the CDR3 is TGCGCCAGCAGCGGCGCACTGGGGACTAGCGGGCCACGGGAGCTGTTTTTT. V and J are TRBV4-3 and TRBJ2-2; 12 bases agree with TRBD2. CDR1 is LGHNA and CDR2 is YSLEER in the germline V gene. Trimming took 5 bases from V and 9 from J; bases not matched to a gene: 13. The CDR3 totals 17 residues.

The chain recombines TRBV6-5 with TRBJ2-7, with 10 bases fitting TRBD1. The CDR3 length is 15 residues. V dropped 6 bases and J dropped 3; count of bases not matched to a gene: 8. Per germline, CDR1 MNHEY and CDR2 SVGAGI. The DNA for the CDR3 is TGTGCCAGCAGACTAGGGGGACAGGGGTACTACGAGCAGTACTTC. The encoded protein is CASRLGGQGYYEQYF.

V gene TRBV24-1 combines with J gene TRBJ2-5; no clear D. The CDR3 is 11 amino acids. V lost 4 bases, J lost 4 bases, and 3 bases lay in between. The V gene's germline CDR1 is KGHDR and CDR2 SFDVKD. The CDR3 DNA is TGTGCCACCAGTGACGGAGAGACCCAGTACTTC. Residues: CATSDGETQYF.

As for this clone: The junction shows a germline mismatch at one end, possibly a read error. The V gene is TRBV28, the J gene TRBJ2-3; TRBD2 aligns across 9 bases. CDR3 length: 14 residues. Germline V CDR1 and CDR2: MDHEN, SYDVKM. The CDR3 DNA follows: TGTGCCTGCAGCTTGGGACTAGCAACAGATACGCAGTATTTT. Its protein product is CACSLGLATDTQYF.

This chain joins TRBV9 and TRBJ2-2; 10 positions match TRBD2. The length of the CDR3 is 18 residues. The junction had 6 bases not matched to a gene; V was cut back by 1 base and J by 0 bases. Germline assignment: CDR1 SGDLS and CDR2 YYNGEE. This CDR3 is CASSVRSSGGTNTGELFF. The CDR3 DNA sequence: TGTGCCAGCAGCGTAAGGAGTAGCGGGGGGACGAACACCGGGGAGCTGTTTTTT.

The rearrangement joins TRBV21-1 to TRBJ2-3; the D call in the table, TRBD1, was not verified against the DNA. TRBV21-1 is an annotated pseudogene. CDR3 length: 18 amino acids. As DNA, the CDR3 is TGTGCCAGCAGCAACAACAAGGGGAATACAAAACACACAGATACGCAGTATTTT. This codes for CASSNNKGNTKHTDTQYF.

V usage is TRBV29-1 and J usage is TRBJ1-2; D gene unclear. This CDR3 region has 13 residues. Trimming took 3 bases from V and 7 from J, leaving 15 bases between them. Per germline, CDR1 SQVTM and CDR2 ANQGSEA. CDR3 region: CSVEWRVVGGYTF. In DNA, the CDR3 is TGCAGCGTTGAGTGGAGGGTCGTCGGTGGCTACACCTTC.

J is TRBJ2-3 and V is TRBV4-2; 10 bases match TRBD1. V lost 1 base, J lost 2 bases, and 6 bases stayed unmatched. CDR1 is LGHNA, CDR2 YNFKEQ, per germline. The length of the CDR3 is 17 residues. The CDR3 here is CASSQASGTGVTDTQYF. The CDR3 nucleotides are TGTGCCAGCAGCCAAGCCTCCGGGACAGGGGTCACAGATACGCAGTATTTT.

The gene calls are TRBV11-2 and TRBJ2-7, with 9 bases aligning to TRBD1. The CDR3 contains 15 residues. Trimming removed 3 bases from V and 7 bases from J; junction bases left unmatched: 10. Germline-derived CDR1 and CDR2 are SGHAT and FQNNGV. In DNA form, the CDR3 reads TGTGCCAGCAGCTTCGGGCACAGGGGGCGAGAAGAGCAGTACTTC. Protein: CASSFGHRGREEQYF.

The chain recombines TRBV12-3 or TRBV12-4 with TRBJ1-2; perhaps TRBD1 as D (6 bases). The length of the CDR3 is 13 residues. Trimming took off 1 base at V and 8 bases at J, with 11 bases between the two ends. In nucleotides, the CDR3 is TGTGCCAGCAGTTTAGGAGCAGGGGTAGGCTACACCTTC. This codes for CASSLGAGVGYTF.

V is TRBV10-3 and J is TRBJ1-2; a possible D gene is TRBD1 (5 bases). CDR1 ENHRY and CDR2 SYGVKD come from the germline V gene. The CDR3 extends over 13 amino acids. Trimming pared 2 bases from V and 4 bases from J, leaving 8 bases between. The CDR3 DNA follows: TGTGCCATCAGTGAGGGTCAGGGCTATGGCTACACCTTC. Translating gives CAISEGQGYGYTF.

The V and J genes are TRBV12-3 or TRBV12-4 and TRBJ1-1; 7 nucleotides match TRBD1. The CDR3 runs 13 residues. The V segment lost 3 bases and the J segment 5 bases; nucleotides outside the gene matches: 3. The CDR3 nucleotides are TGTGCCAGCAGTTTGAAACAGGGGACTGAAGCTTTCTTT. Encoded protein: CASSLKQGTEAFF.

By share, this clone counts as medium-sized (0.01 to 0.1%). J is TRBJ1-2 and V is TRBV6-4; the match to TRBD1 covers 8 bases. The CDR3 is 14 residues long. Germline assignment: CDR1 MRHNA and CDR2 SNTAGT. V lost 6 bases, J lost 2 bases, and 5 bases stayed unmatched. CDR3 in amino acids: CASRIGQGNYGYTF. The CDR3 DNA reads as TGTGCCAGCAGAATTGGACAGGGCAACTATGGCTACACCTTC.

The chain recombines TRBV10-3 with TRBJ1-5; 7 nucleotides agree with TRBD1. The CDR3 covers 14 residues. Germline V gene data show CDR1 as ENHRY and CDR2 as SYGVKD. The ends lost 6 bases at V and 4 bases at J; junction bases unmatched: 6. CDR3 loop: CAIRGDSGNQPQHF. CDR3 sequence (DNA): TGTGCCATCAGGGGGGACAGTGGTAATCAGCCCCAGCATTTT.

The rearrangement links TRBV6-2 or TRBV6-3 to TRBJ2-7; D unclear. The CDR3 is made up of 15 amino acids. Per the germline V gene, CDR1 is MNHEY and CDR2 is SVGEGT. Trimming removed 5 bases at V and 4 bases at J, with 18 bases between. The CDR3 sequence: CASSTQAQRRYEQYF. CDR3 coding DNA: TGTGCCAGCAGTACTCAAGCCCAGCGAAGGTACGAGCAGTACTTC.